This T cell receptor beta chain was found in a study of blood T cell repertoires in COVID-19. Study-wide background: Sample material is recorded as cDNA or gDNA derived from T cells, B-cell-depleted T cells, or PBMCs.

Clones were sequenced by immunoSEQ multiplex PCR, and TCRdb holds only the in-frame ones, with some missing. The profile shows about 75,000 clones, more than 65% of them singletons. V lost 7 bases, J lost 0 bases, and 13 bases stayed unmatched. Germline lookup yields CDR1 MDHEN and CDR2 SYDVKM. This CDR3 has 17 amino acids. Source material: peripheral blood. The receptor's source is an elderly woman with active or convalescent COVID-19. The V call is TRBV28, the J call TRBJ2-7; TRBD2 matches 9 bases. CDR3 nucleotides: TGTGCCAGCAATCCCTGGGCGACTAGCGGACACTCCTACGAGCAGTACTTC. Translated, it gives CASNPWATSGHSYEQYF.